Sequencing of this T cell receptor beta chain was carried out in a study of molecular identifiers for immune sequencing clone quantification. The CDR3 consists of 13 residues. Germline V gene lookup returns CDR1 SEHNR and CDR2 FQNEAQ (reference sequence). V trimming: 11 bases; J trimming: 7 bases; junction bases outside the gene matches: 7. This clonotype was counted at least ten times. Using its own MiXCR run on the PCR reads, TCRdb lists one record per CDR3 protein. This sample has approximately 90,000 distinct CDR3 sequences, with roughly a quarter found just once. The J gene is TRBJ2-1, the V gene TRBV7-9, with TRBD1 matching 11 bases. The TCR originated in a human donor in good health. Some libraries in this study had Jurkat cell RNA spiked in. Sequencing was done on a sample of naive CD8+ T cells from blood, with Jurkat cell RNA spiked in. Noted subset: FACS-sorted CD8+CD4-CCR7+CD45RA+ naive T cells. In DNA, the CDR3 is TGTGCCGGCGAAGGACAGGGGGCTAATGAGCAGTTCTTC. Protein sequence: CAGEGQGANEQFF.